The 28 T cell receptor beta chains presented below share a single source sample, sequenced in a study of T cells after somatic rescue of genetic block. Repertoires were generated with immunoSEQ multiplex PCR, while TCRdb's copy carries only in-frame clones and drops some. The repertoire holds roughly 71,000 clones, with approximately 91% as singletons. The sequenced material came from peripheral blood mononuclear cells (PBMCs). These receptors were taken from a man aged 25-45 years.

V and J are TRBV27 and TRBJ1-5; TRBD1 agrees at 8 bases. The CDR3 is 15 amino acids. The trim removed 5 bases at V and 4 bases at J, leaving 7 bases unmatched. From germline, CDR1 is MNHEY and CDR2 SMNVEV (reference sequence). The chain's CDR3 is CASSPYRGRNQPQHF. The CDR3 nucleotides are TGTGCCAGCAGTCCATACAGGGGGAGAAATCAGCCCCAGCATTTT.

The chain recombines TRBV4-3 with TRBJ2-7; 7 bases are a match to TRBD1. Germline trimming cut 3 bases from V and 2 bases from J; bases unmatched to any gene: 4. Germline CDR1 reads LGHNA; CDR2 reads YSLEER. CDR3 length: 14 residues. The CDR3 nucleotides read TGCGCCAGCAGCCATGGCAGGGGGACCTACGAGCAGTACTTC. It yields the protein CASSHGRGTYEQYF.

The chain employs TRBV27 and TRBJ1-4; 8 bases map to TRBD1. V was clipped by 4 bases and J by 0 bases; unmatched bases: 13. CDR1 is MNHEY, CDR2 SMNVEV, per germline (reference sequence). The CDR3 consists of 19 residues. The CDR3 sequence is CASSSSWDRPPSTNEKLFF. The CDR3 DNA is TGTGCCAGCAGTTCCAGCTGGGACAGGCCCCCTTCAACTAATGAAAAACTGTTTTTT.

V is TRBV2 and J is TRBJ1-5, with D unresolved. The V gene lost 10 bases and the J gene lost 0 bases, with 10 bases spanning the gap. Per germline, CDR1 SNHLY and CDR2 FYNNEI. This CDR3 is 13 amino acids long. The CDR3 loop reads CANSRDSNQPQHF. CDR3 sequence (DNA): TGTGCCAACTCGCGAGATAGCAATCAGCCCCAGCATTTT.

V is TRBV19 and J is TRBJ2-7; 10 bases line up with TRBD2. This CDR3 has 15 residues. Germline CDR1 reads LNHDA; CDR2 reads SQIVND (reference sequence). J was trimmed by 7 bases and V by 0 bases; bases with no gene match: 6. Here the CDR3 DNA reads TGTGCCAGTAGTATAGAGCCTAGCGGGAGAGATGAGCAGTACTTC. This translates into CASSIEPSGRDEQYF.

The rearrangement joins TRBV7-9 to TRBJ2-7, with D tentatively TRBD1 (6 bases). Germline loops: CDR1 SEHNR, CDR2 FQNEAQ (reference sequence). Trimming took off 5 bases at V and 1 base at J, with 12 bases between the two ends. The length of the CDR3 is 14 residues. CDR3 loop: CASSGSQGSYEQYF. DNA of the CDR3: TGTGCCAGCAGCGGTTCACAGGGTTCCTACGAGCAGTACTTC. The entire variable domain, with the rest obtained from reference TRBV7-9 and TRBJ2-7, is as follows: DTGVSQNPRHKITKRGQNVTFRCDPISEHNRLYWYRQTLGQGPEFLTYFQNEAQLEKSRLLSDRFSAERPKGSFSTLEIQRTEQGDSAMYLCASSGSQGSYEQYFGPGTRLTVT.

CDR3 sequence: CASSVTGEKLFF. The CDR3 DNA reads TGTGCCAGCAGTGTTACAGGTGAAAAACTGTTTTTT. V gene TRBV6-1 combines with J gene TRBJ1-4; TRBD1 is a possible D gene (5 bases). V was shortened by 4 bases and J by 7 bases, with 7 bases between the two germline ends. CDR3 length: 12 amino acids. CDR1 and CDR2 from the germline V gene are MNHNS and SASEGT.

V and J are TRBV2 and TRBJ2-7; no firm D call. Trimming shortened V by 2 bases and J by 6 bases, and 11 bases separated the two germline ends. In germline, CDR1 is SNHLY, CDR2 FYNNEI. This CDR3 has 13 amino acids. CDR3 DNA sequence: TGTGCCAGCAGTGAATTGTCGTTCGGCGAGCAGTACTTC. This gives the protein CASSELSFGEQYF.

The rearrangement joins TRBV4-3 to TRBJ2-2, with D unresolved. Trimming took off 4 bases at V and 0 bases at J, with 12 bases between the two ends. Germline-derived CDR1 and CDR2 are LGHNA and YSLEER. This CDR3 contains 16 residues. CDR3 loop: CASSPGYGANTGELFF. CDR3 nucleotide sequence: TGCGCCAGCAGCCCCGGATACGGCGCGAACACCGGGGAGCTGTTTTTT.

The V call is TRBV7-2, the J call TRBJ1-2; D perhaps matches TRBD1 (5 bases). V lost 2 bases to trimming and J lost 7 bases, with 8 bases between them. This CDR3 has 12 residues. CDR1 and CDR2 (germline): SGHTA, FQGNSA. The CDR3 sequence: CASSLRQLGYTF. The CDR3 DNA sequence: TGTGCCAGCAGCTTACGACAGCTTGGCTACACCTTC.

The chain is built from TRBV11-2 and TRBJ2-5, with D maybe TRBD1 (6 bases). Germline CDR1 reads SGHAT; CDR2 reads FQNNGV. Trimming removed 5 bases from V and 2 bases from J, with 15 bases in between. This CDR3 is 15 amino acids long. The CDR3 is CASSKVGTGQETQYF. The DNA of the CDR3 is TGTGCCAGCAGCAAAGTGGGCACAGGGCAAGAGACCCAGTACTTC.

This clone was observed a single time. The chain recombines TRBV19 with TRBJ2-6, with D perhaps matching TRBD2 (6 bases). The CDR3 sequence is 16 residues long. Per the germline V gene, CDR1 is LNHDA and CDR2 is SQIVND (reference sequence). V was pared by 6 bases and J by 0 bases, with 12 bases between. CDR3 amino acids: CASSGGLPSGANVLTF. CDR3 coding DNA: TGTGCCAGTAGCGGGGGATTACCCTCTGGGGCCAACGTCCTGACTTTC. Full variable domain (missing parts from reference TRBV19 and TRBJ2-6): DGGITQSPKYLFRKEGQNVTLSCEQNLNHDAMYWYRQDPGQGLRLIYYSQIVNDFQKGDIAEGYSVSREKKESFPLTVTSAQKNPTAFYLCASSGGLPSGANVLTFGAGSRLTVL.

The chain is built from TRBV5-4 and TRBJ2-3, with TRBD1 matching 11 bases. The CDR3 spans 16 residues. Germline lookup yields CDR1 SGHNT and CDR2 YYREEE (reference sequence). After removal of 4 bases from V and 4 bases from J, the junction contained 8 bases not matched to a gene. This CDR3 reads CASSGRDRGNADTQYF. DNA for the CDR3: TGTGCCAGCAGCGGCCGGGACAGGGGGAATGCAGATACGCAGTATTTT. Full variable domain (rest looked up from reference TRBV5-4 and TRBJ2-3): ETGVTQSPTHLIKTRGQQVTLRCSSQSGHNTVSWYQQALGQGPQFIFQYYREEENGRGNFPPRFSGLQFPNYSSELNVNALELDDSALYLCASSGRDRGNADTQYFGPGTRLTVL.

The V and J genes are TRBV6-4 and TRBJ2-7; perhaps TRBD1 as D (5 bases). The ends were cut back, 6 bases at V and 0 bases at J, with 12 bases in the middle. This CDR3 has 14 amino acids. The V gene's germline CDR1 is MRHNA and CDR2 SNTAGT. In DNA form, the CDR3 reads TGTGCCAGCAGCGCCGACAGCGCCTCCTACGAGCAGTACTTC. Translated: CASSADSASYEQYF.

This sequence joins TRBV10-3 and TRBJ2-5; D may correspond to TRBD1 or TRBD2 (7 bases each). Germline CDR1 and CDR2: ENHRY and SYGVKD. This CDR3 spans 16 amino acids. V was shortened by 10 bases and J by 2 bases, with 23 bases between the two germline ends. This chain's CDR3 is CANQGGQALKQETQYF. The CDR3 DNA is TGTGCCAACCAGGGGGGGCAAGCGCTCAAACAAGAGACCCAGTACTTC.

The rearrangement joins TRBV28 to TRBJ1-6, with 9 bases aligning to TRBD1. This CDR3 has 14 residues. Germline V gene sequence: CDR1 MDHEN, CDR2 SYDVKM. V lost 10 bases and J lost 9; bases outside the gene matches: 10. The CDR3 coding sequence is TGTGCCATCTCCCGGGGGACAGGGTTTTCACCCCTCCACTTT. Translated, it gives CAISRGTGFSPLHF.

The chain combines TRBV19 with TRBJ2-7; no definite D call. V lost 10 bases, J lost 0 bases, and 10 bases lay in between. The CDR3 consists of 12 residues. Germline V gives CDR1 LNHDA, CDR2 SQIVND (reference sequence). The CDR3 sequence is CATKGNSYEQYF. In DNA form, the CDR3 reads TGTGCCACCAAGGGAAACTCCTACGAGCAGTACTTC. Variable domain in full (rest from reference TRBV19 and TRBJ2-7): DGGITQSPKYLFRKEGQNVTLSCEQNLNHDAMYWYRQDPGQGLRLIYYSQIVNDFQKGDIAEGYSVSREKKESFPLTVTSAQKNPTAFYLCATKGNSYEQYFGPGTRLTVT.

V gene TRBV5-1 combines with J gene TRBJ2-7, with D tentatively TRBD1 or TRBD2 (5 bases each). The CDR3 covers 15 residues. Germline V gene sequence: CDR1 SGHRS, CDR2 YFSETQ. Deletions cut 0 bases from V and 3 bases from J, with 13 bases between. CDR3 coding DNA: TGCGCCAGCAGCTTGGGCCTCCGGGACGACTACGAGCAGTACTTC. Its protein product is CASSLGLRDDYEQYF.

The sample holds one count of this clone. Other DNA sequences in this sample translate to the same CDR3. The genes are TRBV7-9 and TRBJ2-5; D not certain. CDR1 is SEHNR, CDR2 FQNEAQ, per germline (reference sequence). Trimming left V 0 bases short and J 5 bases short, with 4 bases between. CDR3 size: 12 residues. CDR3 loop: CASSLAPETQYF. The CDR3 DNA is TGTGCCAGCAGCTTAGCGCCGGAGACCCAGTACTTC.

The chain uses TRBV7-9 and TRBJ1-2, with D hard to call. Trimming removed 0 bases from V and 4 bases from J, with 15 bases in between. Germline assignment: CDR1 SEHNR and CDR2 FQNEAQ (reference sequence). The CDR3 spans 16 residues. CDR3: CASSLAAKELSYGYTF. CDR3 nucleotide sequence: TGTGCCAGCAGCTTAGCGGCTAAAGAGCTCAGCTATGGCTACACCTTC.

The rearrangement joins TRBV6-5 to TRBJ2-1, with 9 bases aligning to TRBD2. CDR3 length equals 16 residues. Germline CDR1 and CDR2: MNHEY and SVGAGI. Trimming at V came to 0 bases and at J to 5 bases, leaving 5 bases not matched to a gene. The CDR3 here is CASSYSRLAGNNEQFF. CDR3 nucleotide sequence: TGTGCCAGCAGTTACTCGAGGCTAGCGGGAAACAATGAGCAGTTCTTC.

V and J are TRBV18 and TRBJ2-1, with D perhaps matching TRBD1 (5 bases). CDR1 KGHSH and CDR2 LQKENI come from the germline V gene. Trimming pared 5 bases from V and 0 bases from J, leaving 11 bases between. The CDR3 sequence is 15 residues long. DNA of the CDR3: TGTGCCAGCTCAATGGAGACAGCCTCCTACAATGAGCAGTTCTTC. It specifies CASSMETASYNEQFF.

The chain couples TRBV6-1 to TRBJ1-5; D gene uncertain. Germline CDR1 and CDR2: MNHNS and SASEGT. Trimming cost V 5 bases and J 4 bases, with 6 bases left between them. There are 12 residues in the CDR3. The CDR3 DNA reads TGTGCCAGCAGTTTTCTTAATCAGCCCCAGCATTTT. Amino acid sequence: CASSFLNQPQHF.

This sequence joins TRBV18 and TRBJ2-7; 10 nucleotides match TRBD1. V lost 2 bases to trimming and J lost 6 bases; unmatched junction nucleotides: 4. Germline-derived CDR1 and CDR2 are KGHSH and LQKENI. This CDR3 comprises 14 residues. The CDR3: CASSPSDRGIEQYF. For the CDR3, the DNA is TGTGCCAGCTCACCATCGGACAGGGGGATCGAGCAGTACTTC.

The CDR3 region is CASSPRMGSNTGELFF. Written as DNA, the CDR3 is TGTGCCAGCTCACCACGGATGGGATCGAACACCGGGGAGCTGTTTTTT. The V call is TRBV18, the J call TRBJ2-2; D remains unclear. Between the trimmed V and J ends, which lost 1 base and 0 bases, there was a span of 9 bases. The CDR3 length is 16 residues. Germline V gives CDR1 KGHSH, CDR2 LQKENI.

The chain uses TRBV5-6 and TRBJ1-3, with a weak D call TRBD1 (5 bases). Germline assignment: CDR1 SGHDT and CDR2 YYEEEE. The CDR3 covers 15 residues. V lost 0 bases to trimming and J lost 2 bases, with 9 bases between them. The CDR3 reads CASSLVLGPGNTIYF. The CDR3 region has the DNA TGTGCCAGCAGCTTGGTCTTGGGGCCTGGAAACACCATATATTTT.

The gene calls are TRBV6-1 and TRBJ1-6; D not certain. The CDR3 is 11 amino acids. Germline V gives CDR1 MNHNS, CDR2 SASEGT. V lost 0 bases to trimming and J lost 12 bases, with 3 bases between them. The CDR3 loop reads CASSEAGPLHF. CDR3 coding DNA: TGTGCCAGCAGTGAAGCTGGACCCCTCCACTTT.

The genes are TRBV27 and TRBJ2-7; 7 positions match TRBD1. CDR3 length: 14 residues. Germline V gene lookup returns CDR1 MNHEY and CDR2 SMNVEV (reference sequence). Trimming removed 5 bases from V and 6 bases from J; junction bases left unmatched: 10. CDR3 DNA: TGTGCCAGCAGTCGACAGGGACCTAATAGCGAGCAGTACTTC. Protein: CASSRQGPNSEQYF.